The clone carrying this T cell receptor beta chain was seen a handful of times. Its antigen is currently unknown. The donors, healthy Caucasians from Russia, were aged roughly 6 to 100. Germline V CDR1 and CDR2: SEHNR, FQNEAQ (reference sequence). The length of the CDR3 is 15 residues. The sample originates from a study of blood T cells in healthy people across ages. Study-wide findings and caveats: Estimated diversity, derived from one million T cells, was regarded as an underestimate. Long-lived and aged donors differed, with more naive CD4+ cells and higher diversity in the long-lived.

Using a J-beta primer mix together with a sample-barcoded 5' primer, a second PCR was run for about 7 to 12 cycles. TCRdb reanalysed the 5' RACE reads using MiXCR and keeps one entry per CDR3 protein. The sample has just under 750,000 distinct CDR3 sequences, about 20% seen once; the top ten hold roughly a fifth. This chain links TRBV7-9 with TRBJ2-7; D is uncertain. The DNA matches TRBJ2-1 better at its end, which makes the J call doubtful. The sample taken for sequencing was blood. The source of this sequence is a man between 70 and 80 years old in good health. The CDR3 reads CASSLAFSGGDEQFF. DNA for the CDR3: TGTGCCAGCAGCTTAGCCTTTTCTGGTGGTGATGAGCAGTTCTTC.